A single sample is the source of the 10 T cell receptor beta chains below, sequenced in a study of T cell responses to AZD1222 COVID-19 vaccine. Generated by immunoSEQ multiplex PCR, the TCRdb table keeps only in-frame clones and is missing some. Of more than 95,000 clones in the sample, approximately 85% are singletons; the top ten hold roughly 4.4%. Specimen: peripheral blood, collected 28 days after the second AZD1222 dose. Source of these receptors: an adult who received the AZD1222 COVID-19 vaccine.

This clone turned up a few times. The J gene is TRBJ2-3, the V gene TRBV24-1, with a tentative D call TRBD1 (5 bases). This CDR3 has 15 amino acids. V was pared by 5 bases and J by 7 bases, with 18 bases between. Looked up from germline, CDR1 is KGHDR and CDR2 is SFDVKD. As DNA, the CDR3 is TGTGCCACCAGTGCCCCGGGTGGGGCCTTGAATACGCAGTATTTT. This codes for CATSAPGGALNTQYF.

The V and J genes are TRBV12-3 or TRBV12-4 and TRBJ1-5; D is uncertain. There are 13 residues in the CDR3. Trimming removed 3 bases from V and 5 bases from J, with 8 bases in between. CDR3 sequence: CASSFTVDQPQHF. The DNA of the CDR3 is TGTGCCAGCAGTTTTACGGTTGATCAGCCCCAGCATTTT.

The V call is TRBV19, the J call TRBJ1-5; 7 nucleotides line up with TRBD1. In germline, CDR1 is LNHDA, CDR2 SQIVND (reference sequence). Trimming took 10 bases from V and 7 from J; bases not matched to a gene: 13. The CDR3 runs 14 residues. The CDR3 bases are TGTGCCACTAGGGGGCCTCTCGCAGGGCAGCCCCAGCATTTT. Amino acid sequence: CATRGPLAGQPQHF.

V is TRBV7-9 and J is TRBJ2-7, with TRBD2 as a possible D gene (5 bases). V was clipped by 10 bases and J by 2 bases, with 15 bases between them. Germline V gene data show CDR1 as SEHNR and CDR2 as FQNEAQ (reference sequence). The CDR3 totals 13 residues. DNA for the CDR3: TGTGCCACCAGGTACGGGGAGACCTACGAGCAGTACTTC. It is translated as CATRYGETYEQYF. The complete variable domain, with remaining parts taken from reference TRBV7-9 and TRBJ2-7, reads DTGVSQNPRHKITKRGQNVTFRCDPISEHNRLYWYRQTLGQGPEFLTYFQNEAQLEKSRLLSDRFSAERPKGSFSTLEIQRTEQGDSAMYLCATRYGETYEQYFGPGTRLTVT.

The rearrangement links TRBV27 to TRBJ2-7, with 14 positions matching TRBD2. Trimming took 2 bases from V and 2 from J; bases not matched to a gene: 8. The CDR3 sequence is 18 residues long. CDR1 is MNHEY and CDR2 is SMNVEV in the germline V gene (reference sequence). The CDR3 DNA follows: TGTGCCAGCAGTTTAACCGGGACTAGCGGGGGCTATACCTACGAGCAGTACTTC. The encoded protein is CASSLTGTSGGYTYEQYF.

V usage is TRBV5-6 and J usage is TRBJ2-7, with unresolved D. V lost 0 bases, J lost 0 bases, and 10 bases lay in between. CDR1 is SGHDT, CDR2 YYEEEE, per germline. This CDR3 region has 15 residues. CDR3: CASSLGHLASYEQYF. CDR3 DNA sequence: TGTGCCAGCAGCTTGGGACACCTGGCCTCCTACGAGCAGTACTTC. The full variable domain, its missing parts supplied by reference TRBV5-6 and TRBJ2-7, is DAGVTQSPTHLIKTRGQQVTLRCSPKSGHDTVSWYQQALGQGPQFIFQYYEEEERQRGNFPDRFSGHQFPNYSSELNVNALLLGDSALYLCASSLGHLASYEQYFGPGTRLTVT.

V and J are TRBV7-8 and TRBJ2-3; D gene unclear. The CDR3 covers 13 residues. With 7 bases removed from V and 1 base from J, the gap between germline ends came to 9 bases. Germline V gene data show CDR1 as SGHVS and CDR2 as FQNEAQ. In DNA form, the CDR3 reads TGTGCCAGCAAGTTTTCAGGCACAGATACGCAGTATTTT. It is translated as CASKFSGTDTQYF.

This clone was seen only once. V and J are TRBV19 and TRBJ1-1; the D gene is possibly TRBD1 (6 bases). The CDR3 loop spans 14 amino acids. Germline CDR1 is LNHDA and CDR2 is SQIVND (reference sequence). Trimming shortened V by 3 bases and J by 10 bases, and 18 bases separated the two germline ends. The CDR3 region has the DNA TGTGCCAGTAGTATTATATCAACAGGGCAGACAGCTTTCTTT. It encodes CASSIISTGQTAFF.

This chain links TRBV6-5 with TRBJ2-3, with 8 positions matching TRBD2. Germline V gives CDR1 MNHEY, CDR2 SVGAGI. With V trimmed by 6 bases and J by 0 bases, 2 bases remained unmatched. The CDR3 is made up of 14 amino acids. This chain's CDR3 is CASSVAGSTDTQYF. CDR3 nucleotides: TGTGCCAGCAGCGTAGCGGGAAGCACAGATACGCAGTATTTT.

The DNA of the CDR3 is TGTGCCATCAGTGAGTCGATGGGACAAATCGGGGAGCTGTTTTTT. Encoded protein: CAISESMGQIGELFF. V and J are TRBV10-3 and TRBJ2-2, with D maybe TRBD1 (6 bases). The ends were cut back, 0 bases at V and 7 bases at J, with 12 bases in the middle. Germline V gene lookup returns CDR1 ENHRY and CDR2 SYGVKD. The CDR3 sequence is 15 residues long.